The 10 T cell receptor beta chains below all came from one sample that was sequenced in a study of shared clonotypes between healthy human individuals. Here immunoSEQ multiplex PCR was the method, and the copy in TCRdb shows in-frame clones only, minus some. The table lists approximately 1,000,000 clones, roughly 80% of them singletons, with 0.7% to 0.95% in the top ten. The material sequenced was memory CD4+ T cells from PBMCs. Subset of the sample: CD45RA-negative fraction. These receptors all come from a man aged 18 to 29 in good health. Some clones in this sample may be carry-over from other donors' samples.

About this clone itself: The same CDR3 also results from other DNA sequences found in this sample. The chain recombines TRBV7-9 with TRBJ1-2, with TRBD1 as a possible D gene (5 bases). Germline CDR1 SEHNR, CDR2 FQNEAQ (reference sequence). This CDR3 region has 13 residues. Trimming took 1 base from V and 3 from J, leaving 6 bases between them. In nucleotides, the CDR3 is TGTGCCAGCAGCTTAGGGGGCGACTATGGCTACACCTTC. Amino acids: CASSLGGDYGYTF.

This sequence joins TRBV30 and TRBJ1-2, with 9 bases matching TRBD1. Germline CDR1 and CDR2: GTSNPN and SVGIG (reference sequence). The J segment lost 7 bases and the V segment lost 5 bases, leaving 8 bases of the junction unmatched. The CDR3 loop spans 13 amino acids. CDR3 sequence: CAWGEQGASGYTF. The CDR3 DNA reads as TGTGCCTGGGGCGAACAGGGGGCGAGTGGCTACACCTTC.

V gene TRBV6-1 combines with J gene TRBJ1-4; possibly TRBD1 for D (5 bases). Germline loops: CDR1 MNHNS, CDR2 SASEGT. This CDR3 has 14 residues. Between the trimmed V and J ends, which lost 6 bases and 7 bases, there was a span of 15 bases. CDR3 sequence reads: CASRKGARGEKLFF. The CDR3, as DNA: TGTGCCAGCAGAAAAGGGGCCCGCGGTGAAAAACTGTTTTTT.

The V call is TRBV9, the J call TRBJ1-1; 9 bases match TRBD1. This CDR3 has 15 residues. V lost 3 bases and J lost 5; bases outside the gene matches: 8. Germline V CDR1 and CDR2: SGDLS, YYNGEE. The CDR3 spells CASSATDRGGTEAFF. Here the CDR3 DNA reads TGTGCCAGCAGCGCAACCGACAGGGGGGGGACTGAAGCTTTCTTT.

For this clone: This may arise from a read error, as a much more abundant clone is one base away. This CDR3 reads CASSLGTGYQETQYF. The DNA of the CDR3 is TGCGCCAGCAGCTTGGGGACAGGGTACCAAGAGACCCAGTACTTC. The chain employs TRBV5-1 and TRBJ2-5; the match to TRBD1 covers 8 bases. Germline V gives CDR1 SGHRS, CDR2 YFSETQ. The CDR3 totals 15 residues. The junction had 1 base not matched to a gene; V was cut back by 0 bases and J by 0 bases.

The genes are TRBV29-1 and TRBJ1-1, with 8 positions matching TRBD1. V lost 7 bases to trimming and J lost 3 bases; unmatched junction nucleotides: 7. The CDR3 runs 13 residues. Germline CDR1 SQVTM, CDR2 ANQGSEA. The CDR3 bases are TGCAGCGATGGGCAGGGGGCGCACACTGAAGCTTTCTTT. Protein sequence: CSDGQGAHTEAFF.

The chain recombines TRBV5-4 with TRBJ1-3; 11 nucleotides match TRBD1. Germline-derived CDR1 and CDR2 are SGHNT and YYREEE (reference sequence). This CDR3 spans 17 amino acids. Trimming took 3 bases from V and 0 from J; bases not matched to a gene: 5. CDR3 sequence (DNA): TGTGCCAGCAGCTACGGGACAGGGGGGAACTCTGGAAACACCATATATTTT. Translated, it gives CASSYGTGGNSGNTIYF.

This clone has more than one count but fewer than ten. V usage is TRBV5-6 and J usage is TRBJ2-7; D is undetermined. The ends were cut back, 1 base at V and 5 bases at J, with 16 bases in the middle. The germline CDR1 and CDR2 sequences are SGHDT and YYEEEE. CDR3 length: 15 residues. CDR3 DNA sequence: TGTGCCAGCAGCTTGCACCTAACACCCATCAACGAGCAGTACTTC. This gives the protein CASSLHLTPINEQYF.

The rearrangement uses TRBV4-1 and TRBJ1-2, with 10 bases that match TRBD1. This CDR3 is 15 amino acids long. Germline V gene lookup returns CDR1 MGHRA and CDR2 YSYEKL. Losses at the gene ends were 1 base for V and 9 bases for J; bases not matched to a gene: 8. The CDR3 spells CASSQVGTGERSYTF. The CDR3 DNA follows: TGCGCCAGCAGCCAAGTGGGGACAGGGGAGAGGAGCTACACCTTC.

The chain combines TRBV7-2 with TRBJ1-3; unclear D gene. Germline CDR1 is SGHTA and CDR2 is FQGNSA. V was trimmed by 5 bases and J by 0 bases, leaving 11 bases between them. This CDR3 has 15 amino acids. CDR3 nucleotide sequence: TGTGCCAGCAGCCCACACACCGCCTCTGGAAACACCATATATTTT. Translation: CASSPHTASGNTIYF.